The following is a T cell receptor (beta chain) sequence with its context. The V and J ends lost 7 bases and 2 bases, in that order; junction bases with no gene match: 6. CDR3 length: 14 amino acids. CDR1 and CDR2 from the germline V gene are LNHDA and SQIVND (reference sequence). This sample stems from a study of control samples from healthy donors and cancer patients. The assay was immunoSEQ multiplex PCR, and TCRdb's table has in-frame clones only and misses some. The data contain roughly 55,000 clones, 92% of them singletons. This chain connects TRBV19 to TRBJ2-3; 7 nucleotides line up with TRBD1. Sample: PBMCs. The clonotype originates from a man between 35 and 55 years old with colorectal cancer. CDR3 residues: CASKPGQNTDTQYF. The CDR3 DNA reads TGTGCCAGTAAACCGGGACAGAACACAGATACGCAGTATTTT.